This TCR beta chain derives from a study of shared clonotypes between healthy human individuals. This clone was detected once. The data were produced by immunoSEQ multiplex PCR, yet TCRdb's version contains in-frame clones alone and is incomplete. The sample records around 2.5 million clones, over 85% being singletons. The CDR3 length is 16 residues. Sequences were obtained from naive CD4+ T cells from PBMCs. Subset given: CD45RA+ positively selected. This chain connects TRBV21-1 to TRBJ2-3; the DNA was not compared with TRBD1, the D call given in the table. TRBV21-1 is designated a pseudogene. The clonotype comes from a young man in good health. Some clones in this sample may be carry-over from other donors' samples. CDR3 coding DNA: TGTGCCAGCAGCCCAGGGGGCAGGCGTAGCACAGATACGCAGTATTTT. It yields the protein CASSPGGRRSTDTQYF.